This is a list of T cell receptor beta chains from one sample in a study of identical twins' blood T cells. TCRdb used MiXCR to reprocess the 5' RACE reads, holding one entry per CDR3 protein. Of 300,000 to 400,000 distinct CDR3 sequences in the sample, about 28% were seen once. Sequencing was performed on PBMCs. These receptors were obtained from a woman aged 18 to 55 in good health. Each CDR3 is given with its conserved first and last residue. The D gene is left open where the match is weak. Rows give clone size only sometimes, using once, few, many, or a class for an expanded clone.

V: TRBV18; length: 17; J: TRBJ2-3; D: TRBD2; size: NA; CDR3: CASSPRTSGSRADTQYF; DNA: TGTGCCAGCTCACCCCGGACTAGCGGGAGTCGGGCAGATACGCAGTATTTT
V: TRBV20-1; length: 14; J: TRBJ1-2; D: TRBD1; size: many; CDR3: CSAATGGNDYGYTF; DNA: TGCAGTGCAGCAACAGGGGGGAATGACTATGGCTACACCTTC
V: TRBV3-1; length: 13; J: TRBJ1-1; D: TRBD1; size: NA; CDR3: CASNQTGGTEAFF; DNA: TGTGCCAGCAACCAAACAGGGGGCACTGAAGCTTTCTTT
V: TRBV7-8; length: 16; J: TRBJ1-3; D: NA; size: few; CDR3: CASSPAGGHSGNTIYF; DNA: TGTGCCAGCAGCCCGGCGGGGGGGCACTCTGGAAACACCATATATTTT
V: TRBV29-1; length: 16; J: TRBJ2-1; D: NA; size: NA; CDR3: CSVGSREISSYNEQFF; DNA: TGCAGCGTTGGGTCCCGGGAGATATCTAGCTACAATGAGCAGTTCTTC
V: TRBV20-1; length: 13; J: TRBJ1-2; D: TRBD1; size: NA; CDR3: CSAGRQGSSGYTF; DNA: TGCAGTGCTGGAAGACAGGGAAGCTCTGGCTACACCTTC
V: TRBV20-1; length: 15; J: TRBJ2-2; D: NA; size: NA; CDR3: CSARYGQPNTGELFF; DNA: TGCAGTGCTAGATATGGACAGCCCAACACCGGGGAGCTGTTTTTT
V: TRBV10-3; length: 10; J: TRBJ2-1; D: NA; size: NA; CDR3: CASGSNEQFF; DNA: TGTGCCTCCGGCAGCAATGAGCAGTTCTTC
V: TRBV9; length: 15; J: TRBJ2-4; D: NA; size: NA; CDR3: CASSVGSLAKNIQYF; DNA: TGTGCCAGCAGCGTAGGAAGTCTAGCCAAAAACATTCAGTACTTC
V: TRBV9; length: 16; J: TRBJ1-1; D: NA; size: few; CDR3: CASSGPPPGINTEAFF; DNA: TGTGCCAGCAGCGGACCCCCGCCGGGGATAAACACTGAAGCTTTCTTT
V: TRBV18; length: 14; J: TRBJ1-2; D: TRBD1; size: many; CDR3: CASSPYETGDGYTF; DNA: TGTGCCAGCTCACCGTACGAGACAGGGGATGGCTACACCTTC
V: TRBV7-9; length: 13; J: TRBJ2-7; D: NA; size: few; CDR3: CASSFNTPYEQYF; DNA: TGTGCCAGCAGCTTTAACACCCCCTACGAGCAGTACTTC
V: TRBV29-1; length: 13; J: TRBJ2-1; D: TRBD2; size: NA; CDR3: CSVGISGYNEQFF; DNA: TGCAGCGTTGGAATTAGCGGGTACAATGAGCAGTTCTTC
V: TRBV4-2; length: 17; J: TRBJ2-3; D: TRBD2; size: NA; CDR3: CASSQDPPSGGADTQYF; DNA: TGTGCCAGCAGCCAAGATCCCCCTAGCGGGGGGGCAGATACGCAGTATTTT
V: TRBV20-1; length: 15; J: TRBJ2-1; D: NA; size: many; CDR3: CSQQKVTFSYNEQFF; DNA: TGCAGCCAGCAGAAGGTTACATTCTCCTACAATGAGCAGTTCTTC
V: TRBV12-3/TRBV12-4; length: 13; J: TRBJ1-5; D: NA; size: NA; CDR3: CAIGTDRYQPQHF; DNA: TGTGCCATCGGGACGGACAGATATCAGCCCCAGCATTTT